The rows below give T cell receptor beta chains drawn from one sample of a study of T cells in Graves' hyperthyroidism and ophthalmopathy. One entry per CDR3 protein, called by TCRdb with MiXCR from the multiplex PCR reads. The sample includes 500,000 to 550,000 distinct CDR3 sequences, around 21% of them seen just once. Sequences were obtained from blood. The receptors derive from a man aged 18 to 35 with Graves' hyperthyroidism. Each CDR3 is given with its conserved first and last residue. A D gene is named only where the DNA matches it firmly. Expanded clones are given a class, and other clones once, few, many or no size at all.

D,size,J,V,CDR3,DNA
TRBD1,many,TRBJ2-5,TRBV20-1,CSASPTGAVETQYF,TGCAGTGCTAGTCCCACAGGGGCCGTAGAGACCCAGTACTTC
.,.,TRBJ1-3,TRBV6-5,CASSYSDARDTIYF,TGTGCCAGCAGTTACTCGGATGCGCGTGACACCATATATTTT
.,many,TRBJ2-7,TRBV4-1,CASSQDLLEASYEQYF,TGCGCCAGCAGCCAAGATCTCCTGGAGGCCTCCTACGAGCAGTACTTC
TRBD1,.,TRBJ1-1,TRBV6-2/TRBV6-3,CASSSVDSRGRGAFF,TGTGCCAGCAGTTCGGTCGACAGCAGGGGGCGAGGAGCTTTCTTT
.,.,TRBJ2-5,TRBV3-1,CASSQDLPSWLTLVETQYF,TGTGCCAGCAGCCAAGATCTACCCTCGTGGCTAACCCTTGTGGAGACCCAGTACTTC
.,few,TRBJ2-7,TRBV29-1,CSVTGTETYEQYF,TGCAGCGTAACTGGGACTGAAACCTACGAGCAGTACTTC
TRBD1,many,TRBJ2-7,TRBV12-5,CASGPGQVSYEQYF,TGTGCTAGTGGGCCGGGACAGGTTTCCTACGAGCAGTACTTC
.,few,TRBJ1-1,TRBV30,CAWDGGAGAFF,TGTGCCTGGGACGGGGGGGCGGGAGCTTTCTTT
TRBD1,many,TRBJ1-2,TRBV29-1,CSVVGDRDGYTF,TGCAGCGTTGTTGGGGACAGGGATGGCTACACCTTC
.,many,TRBJ1-1,TRBV6-1,CASSEFRADAEAFF,TGTGCCAGCAGTGAATTCAGGGCTGACGCTGAAGCTTTCTTT
.,.,TRBJ1-2,TRBV6-5,CASSYAAINYGYTF,TGTGCCAGCAGTTACGCAGCGATTAACTATGGCTACACCTTC
TRBD1,.,TRBJ1-5,TRBV27,CASAPGTGNQPQHF,TGTGCCAGCGCCCCAGGGACAGGGAATCAGCCCCAGCATTTT
TRBD1,many,TRBJ1-5,TRBV9,CASSGGQDSNQPQHF,TGTGCCAGCAGCGGTGGACAGGATAGCAATCAGCCCCAGCATTTT
.,.,TRBJ2-7,TRBV27,CASSLQGSHEQYF,TGTGCCAGCAGTTTACAGGGATCCCACGAGCAGTACTTC
.,many,TRBJ1-1,TRBV28,CASSLYPNTEAFF,TGTGCCAGCAGTTTATATCCCAACACTGAAGCTTTCTTT